This T cell receptor (beta chain) came from a study of blood T cell repertoires in COVID-19. The CDR3 contains 14 residues. Trimming took 3 bases from V and 8 from J, leaving 14 bases between them. The V gene's germline CDR1 is SGDLS and CDR2 YYNGEE. Authors' methods: Estimation of nucleated cell counts relied on the amplification of reference gene primers. Generated by immunoSEQ multiplex PCR, the TCRdb table keeps only in-frame clones and is missing some. V and J calls and clone size are those listed in that table; D and trimming were worked out from the DNA. The sample lists 90,000 to 150,000 clones, 85% seen once, with 11% in the top ten.

This TCR was recovered from an older man with acute or convalescent COVID-19. The chain combines TRBV9 with TRBJ1-4; unclear D gene. Source material: peripheral blood. In DNA form, the CDR3 reads TGTGCCAGCAGCGGATCAGGATTGGCAGAAAAACTGTTTTTT. As protein: CASSGSGLAEKLFF.